This passage covers 24 T cell receptor beta chains from one sample sequenced in a study of CD8+ T cells in alopecia areata. Regarding treatment: oral pan-JAK inhibitor, 5-10 mg twice daily. cDNA reverse transcribed from extracted RNA served as the sequencing template. TCRdb's table, derived via immunoSEQ multiplex PCR, lists solely in-frame clones and lacks some. The profile shows some 190,000 clones, more than 55% of them singletons. The material was CD4+ T cells sorted from blood, obtained at approximately week 44, from a patient treated with tofacitinib. These receptors all come from a human donor with alopecia areata.

The chain carries TRBV29-1 and TRBJ1-2; D is unresolved. Germline V gene lookup returns CDR1 SQVTM and CDR2 ANQGSEA. V lost 0 bases and J 5 bases, leaving 4 bases between the germline ends. The CDR3 length is 11 residues. The CDR3 sequence: CSVEELYGYTF. The CDR3 DNA reads TGCAGCGTTGAAGAGCTGTATGGCTACACCTTC.

The chain carries TRBV5-6 and TRBJ2-7, with 7 nucleotides matching TRBD2. V dropped 4 bases and J dropped 4; count of bases not matched to a gene: 8. The CDR3 runs 14 residues. Germline CDR1 reads SGHDT; CDR2 reads YYEEEE. The CDR3 sequence is CASSHKAGRYEQYF. The CDR3 nucleotides read TGTGCCAGCAGCCATAAAGCGGGGAGGTACGAGCAGTACTTC.

V and J are TRBV5-1 and TRBJ1-1; a possible D gene is TRBD1 (5 bases). Germline values: CDR1 SGHRS, CDR2 YFSETQ. The V end was cut by 0 bases, the J end by 5 bases, with 11 bases between. The CDR3 spans 14 residues. The chain's CDR3 is CASSLGGGGTEAFF. The CDR3 coding sequence is TGCGCCAGCAGCTTGGGTGGGGGAGGAACTGAAGCTTTCTTT.

This clone has just one count. CDR3 in amino acids: CASSQDLPGNEQFF. The CDR3 bases are TGTGCCAGCAGCCAAGATCTCCCTGGCAATGAGCAGTTCTTC. V is TRBV14 and J is TRBJ2-1; D gene unclear. Trimming removed 0 bases from V and 6 bases from J, with 9 bases in between. Germline V gives CDR1 SGHDN, CDR2 FVKESK. CDR3 length: 14 residues.

The chain recombines TRBV7-2 with TRBJ2-1; 7 nucleotides align to TRBD1. Trimming at V came to 7 bases and at J to 5 bases, leaving 8 bases not matched to a gene. CDR1 is SGHTA, CDR2 FQGNSA, per germline. This CDR3 has 14 amino acids. The CDR3 sequence is CASTETGINNEQFF. CDR3 nucleotides: TGTGCCAGCACTGAGACAGGGATTAACAATGAGCAGTTCTTC.

This clone was picked up one time. This chain joins TRBV6-1 and TRBJ2-3; D is undetermined. The V end was cut by 7 bases, the J end by 0 bases, with 14 bases between. Germline V gives CDR1 MNHNS, CDR2 SASEGT. The CDR3 covers 15 residues. The CDR3 protein is CASNSPHSSTDTQYF. The CDR3 DNA follows: TGTGCCAGCAATAGCCCGCACAGTAGCACAGATACGCAGTATTTT.

The J gene is TRBJ2-5, the V gene TRBV28, with 8 positions matching TRBD1. Trimming removed 5 bases from V and 2 bases from J; junction bases left unmatched: 7. This CDR3 spans 15 amino acids. Germline CDR1 and CDR2: MDHEN and SYDVKM. The CDR3 sequence is CASSIRQGSQETQYF. The CDR3 DNA reads as TGTGCCAGCAGTATACGACAGGGGTCACAAGAGACCCAGTACTTC. The variable domain in full, completed from reference TRBV28 and TRBJ2-5, reads DVKVTQSSRYLVKRTGEKVFLECVQDMDHENMFWYRQDPGLGLRLIYFSYDVKMKEKGDIPEGYSVSREKKERFSLILESASTNQTSMYLCASSIRQGSQETQYFGPGTRLLVL.

The rearrangement links TRBV4-2 to TRBJ2-7; D remains unclear. V was trimmed by 0 bases and J by 3 bases, leaving 6 bases between them. The length of the CDR3 is 13 residues. The germline V gene has CDR1 LGHNA and CDR2 YNFKEQ. The CDR3 here is CASSQESDYEQYF. DNA for the CDR3: TGTGCCAGCAGCCAAGAAAGCGACTACGAGCAGTACTTC.

The chain links TRBV7-2 to TRBJ2-3, with 7 bases matching TRBD2. The CDR3 has 16 residues. With 5 bases clipped from V and 0 bases from J, the junction kept 8 bases outside the gene matches. Germline V CDR1 and CDR2: SGHTA, FQGNSA. CDR3 DNA: TGTGCCAGCAGCACCTCTAGCGGTGCTAGCACAGATACGCAGTATTTT. Amino acid sequence: CASSTSSGASTDTQYF.

The CDR3 is CASSVPSSDTQYF. CDR3 coding DNA: TGCGCCAGCAGCGTACCATCTTCAGATACGCAGTATTTT. V gene TRBV5-1 combines with J gene TRBJ2-3; the D is unclear. V lost 4 bases, J lost 4 bases, and 10 bases lay in between. This CDR3 has 13 amino acids. The germline V gene has CDR1 SGHRS and CDR2 YFSETQ. Using reference TRBV5-1 and TRBJ2-3 for the parts outside the CDR3, the full variable domain is KAGVTQTPRYLIKTRGQQVTLSCSPISGHRSVSWYQQTPGQGLQFLFEYFSETQRNKGNFPGRFSGRQFSNSRSEMNVSTLELGDSALYLCASSVPSSDTQYFGPGTRLTVL.

This clone has just a few counts. The chain carries TRBV7-2 and TRBJ2-7; a weak D match, TRBD2 (6 bases). V was pared by 2 bases and J by 0 bases, with 11 bases between. This CDR3 is 15 amino acids long. Germline CDR1 is SGHTA and CDR2 is FQGNSA. CDR3: CASSLRSGDSYEQYF. The CDR3 nucleotides read TGTGCCAGCAGCTTAAGGTCGGGGGACTCCTACGAGCAGTACTTC.

The chain recombines TRBV5-6 with TRBJ1-2; TRBD1 is a possible D gene (6 bases). Germline V gives CDR1 SGHDT, CDR2 YYEEEE. Deletions cut 0 bases from V and 4 bases from J, with 10 bases between. The CDR3 has 14 amino acids. The chain's CDR3 is CASSLDRAFYGYTF. The CDR3 region has the DNA TGTGCCAGCAGCTTGGACAGGGCGTTCTATGGCTACACCTTC.

CDR3 sequence reads: CASSQDGPSEQFF. CDR3 in DNA: TGTGCCAGCAGCCAAGACGGGCCATCCGAGCAGTTCTTC. The gene calls are TRBV14 and TRBJ2-1; D is unresolved. The ends were cut back, 0 bases at V and 10 bases at J, with 10 bases in the middle. This CDR3 contains 13 residues. Germline assignment: CDR1 SGHDN and CDR2 FVKESK.

This clone was counted a single time. The chain links TRBV6-4 to TRBJ2-3; 8 bases line up with TRBD2. V shed 1 base, J shed 0 bases, and the junction held 3 bases outside the gene matches. This CDR3 is 16 amino acids long. CDR1 and CDR2 (germline): MRHNA, SNTAGT. The CDR3 nucleotides are TGTGCCAGCAGTGACTATGGCGGGGGGAGCACAGATACGCAGTATTTT. Translated: CASSDYGGGSTDTQYF.

The chain joins TRBV27 to TRBJ1-1, with TRBD1 identical over 8 bases. Trimming at V came to 5 bases and at J to 1 base, leaving 6 bases not matched to a gene. Germline assignment: CDR1 MNHEY and CDR2 SMNVEV (reference sequence). The CDR3 consists of 15 residues. The CDR3 coding sequence is TGTGCCAGCAGTCCATCGGACAGGGCGAACACTGAAGCTTTCTTT. Translated: CASSPSDRANTEAFF.

This chain connects TRBV29-1 to TRBJ1-1; no clear D. This CDR3 contains 12 residues. V lost 7 bases and J lost 1, with 10 bases in between. Germline V gives CDR1 SQVTM, CDR2 ANQGSEA. Here the CDR3 reads CSARGPNTEAFF. CDR3 DNA sequence: TGCAGCGCCAGAGGCCCGAACACTGAAGCTTTCTTT.

This chain uses TRBV7-3 with TRBJ2-2, with D unclear. V was pared by 5 bases and J by 1 base, with 8 bases between. Looked up from germline, CDR1 is SGHTA and CDR2 is FQGTGA. The CDR3 is 14 residues long. The CDR3 nucleotides read TGTGCCAGCAGCCCAGACGGGAACACCGGGGAGCTGTTTTTT. This encodes CASSPDGNTGELFF.

This clone has only a few counts. The chain uses TRBV11-2 and TRBJ2-1, with a possible D match to TRBD1 (6 bases). The V gene lost 4 bases and the J gene lost 5 bases, with 12 bases spanning the gap. CDR1 is SGHAT, CDR2 FQNNGV, per germline. The CDR3 runs to 14 residues. In DNA form, the CDR3 reads TGTGCCAGCAGCTCCGGGACACTACACAATGAGCAGTTCTTC. Its protein is CASSSGTLHNEQFF.

V gene TRBV5-6 combines with J gene TRBJ2-7; possibly TRBD1 for D (7 bases). The CDR3 length is 14 residues. CDR1 is SGHDT and CDR2 is YYEEEE in the germline V gene. The V gene lost 4 bases and the J gene lost 6 bases, with 17 bases spanning the gap. DNA for the CDR3: TGTGCCAGCAGCCCAGGGGGGCTTAGGTTCGAGCAGTACTTC. Translated, it gives CASSPGGLRFEQYF. Filled out from reference TRBV5-6 and TRBJ2-7, the complete variable domain reads DAGVTQSPTHLIKTRGQQVTLRCSPKSGHDTVSWYQQALGQGPQFIFQYYEEEERQRGNFPDRFSGHQFPNYSSELNVNALLLGDSALYLCASSPGGLRFEQYFGPGTRLTVT.

This clone turned up a few times. This chain joins TRBV5-1 and TRBJ2-5; D is unresolved. V lost 1 base and J lost 1, with 5 bases in between. Per germline, CDR1 SGHRS and CDR2 YFSETQ. The CDR3 length is 13 residues. The CDR3 is CASSLLFQETQYF. CDR3 nucleotides: TGCGCCAGCAGCTTGCTTTTCCAAGAGACCCAGTACTTC. The variable domain in full, with the rest retrieved from reference TRBV5-1 and TRBJ2-5, is KAGVTQTPRYLIKTRGQQVTLSCSPISGHRSVSWYQQTPGQGLQFLFEYFSETQRNKGNFPGRFSGRQFSNSRSEMNVSTLELGDSALYLCASSLLFQETQYFGPGTRLLVL.

This clone was found a few times. The V gene is TRBV6-5, the J gene TRBJ1-1, with D tentatively TRBD1 (6 bases). CDR1 and CDR2 from the germline V gene are MNHEY and SVGAGI. Trimming took off 1 base at V and 1 base at J, with 13 bases between the two ends. CDR3 length equals 16 residues. The CDR3 nucleotides are TGTGCCAGCAGTTACTATCCTCCCAGGGGGAACACTGAAGCTTTCTTT. It encodes CASSYYPPRGNTEAFF.

The genes are TRBV29-1 and TRBJ1-2, with 9 bases identical to TRBD1. Germline loops: CDR1 SQVTM, CDR2 ANQGSEA. The CDR3 runs 12 residues. J was trimmed by 4 bases and V by 4 bases; bases with no gene match: 1. This chain's CDR3 is CSVVQGAYGYTF. The DNA of the CDR3 is TGCAGCGTTGTACAGGGGGCCTATGGCTACACCTTC. The full variable domain, its missing parts supplied by reference TRBV29-1 and TRBJ1-2, is SAVISQKPSRDICQRGTSLTIQCQVDSQVTMMFWYRQQPGQSLTLIATANQGSEATYESGFVIDKFPISRPNLTFSTLTVSNMSPEDSSIYLCSVVQGAYGYTFGSGTRLTVV.

This clone occurred a few times. This chain links TRBV19 with TRBJ2-5; 10 bases are a match to TRBD2. Germline V CDR1 and CDR2: LNHDA, SQIVND (reference sequence). There are 16 residues in the CDR3. V lost 3 bases to trimming and J lost 5 bases; unmatched junction nucleotides: 9. CDR3 region: CASSISAGGIGETQYF. CDR3 DNA: TGTGCCAGTAGTATTTCAGCGGGGGGGATCGGGGAGACCCAGTACTTC.

This clone was seen only once. The CDR3 sequence: CASSQVLGTGELFF. The CDR3 nucleotides are TGCGCCAGCAGCCAAGTATTGGGGACCGGGGAGCTGTTTTTT. The rearrangement links TRBV4-3 to TRBJ2-2; the D is unclear. CDR3 length: 14 residues. Trimming removed 1 base from V and 5 bases from J, with 8 bases in between. From germline, CDR1 is LGHNA and CDR2 YSLEER.